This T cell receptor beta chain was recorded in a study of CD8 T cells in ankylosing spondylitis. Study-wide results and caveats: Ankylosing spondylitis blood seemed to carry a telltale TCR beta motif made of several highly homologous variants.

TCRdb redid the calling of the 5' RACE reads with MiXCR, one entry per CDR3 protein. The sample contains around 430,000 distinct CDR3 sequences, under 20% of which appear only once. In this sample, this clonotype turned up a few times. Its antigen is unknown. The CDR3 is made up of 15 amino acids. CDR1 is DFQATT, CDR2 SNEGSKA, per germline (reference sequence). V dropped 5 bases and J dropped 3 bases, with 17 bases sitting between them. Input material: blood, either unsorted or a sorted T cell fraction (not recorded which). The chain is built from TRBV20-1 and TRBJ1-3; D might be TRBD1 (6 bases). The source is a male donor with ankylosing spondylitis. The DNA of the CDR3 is TGCAGTGCTGTGAACCGGGACACAGATGGAAACACCATATATTTT. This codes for CSAVNRDTDGNTIYF.